This is a list of T cell receptor beta chains from one sample in a study of beta chain features in type 1 diabetes. Using immunoSEQ multiplex PCR, the repertoire was profiled, and TCRdb retains in-frame clones only, with some absent. The sample yields 300,000 to 400,000 clones, around 10% seen once. Sequences were obtained from central memory CD4+ T cells from blood. These receptors were collected from a young man with type 1 diabetes. Both conserved end residues are part of each CDR3. D genes are given only for firm matches. Some rows mark clone size as missing; the rest say once, few, many or name a class of expanded clone.

abundance: .; d_gene: TRBD2; v_gene: TRBV6-1; j_gene: TRBJ2-7; CDR3nt: TGTGCCAGCAATGTGGCGGGAGGCGACGAGCAGTACTTC; CDR3aa: CASNVAGGDEQYF
abundance: few; d_gene: TRBD2; v_gene: TRBV19; j_gene: TRBJ2-3; CDR3nt: TGTGCCAGTCAGGGACTATTGACAGATACGCAGTATTTT; CDR3aa: CASQGLLTDTQYF
abundance: .; d_gene: .; v_gene: TRBV5-1; j_gene: TRBJ1-3; CDR3nt: TGCGCCAGCAGCTCACAGAGCTCTGGAAACACCATATATTTT; CDR3aa: CASSSQSSGNTIYF
abundance: .; d_gene: .; v_gene: TRBV6-1; j_gene: TRBJ1-2; CDR3nt: TGTGCCAGCAGCGTCCCAGACAGCCTTCTAATCTACACCTTC; CDR3aa: CASSVPDSLLIYTF
abundance: .; d_gene: .; v_gene: TRBV28; j_gene: TRBJ2-5; CDR3nt: TGTGCCAGCAGCAAAAACCAGGGTCCACAAGAGACCCAGTACTTC; CDR3aa: CASSKNQGPQETQYF
abundance: .; d_gene: .; v_gene: TRBV18; j_gene: TRBJ2-7; CDR3nt: TGTGCCAGCTCACCACCCCAGCCTCACTACGAGCAGTACTTC; CDR3aa: CASSPPQPHYEQYF
abundance: many; d_gene: TRBD2; v_gene: TRBV7-9; j_gene: TRBJ2-1; CDR3nt: TGTGCCAGCAGCCCGGGACTAGCGGGAGTTCATGAGCAGTTCTTC; CDR3aa: CASSPGLAGVHEQFF
abundance: many; d_gene: .; v_gene: TRBV18; j_gene: TRBJ2-1; CDR3nt: TGTGCCAGCTCAATGGCGGTATACAATGAGCAGTTCTTC; CDR3aa: CASSMAVYNEQFF
abundance: few; d_gene: .; v_gene: TRBV7-2; j_gene: TRBJ2-7; CDR3nt: TGTGCCAGCAGCTCCCAGGGAGGGGGCGCCTACGAGCAGTACTTC; CDR3aa: CASSSQGGGAYEQYF
abundance: .; d_gene: TRBD2; v_gene: TRBV7-2; j_gene: TRBJ2-3; CDR3nt: TGTGCCAGCAGCTTGAGGACTAGCGGAGCTAGCACAGATACGCAGTATTTT; CDR3aa: CASSLRTSGASTDTQYF
abundance: few; d_gene: .; v_gene: TRBV7-2; j_gene: TRBJ2-3; CDR3nt: TGTGCCAGCAGCTCCGGGGGCCTTCTTACGCAGTATTTT; CDR3aa: CASSSGGLLTQYF
abundance: few; d_gene: .; v_gene: TRBV6-1; j_gene: TRBJ2-1; CDR3nt: TGTGCCAGCACTGAGCAACCCTTGGAATCCTACAATGAGCAGTTCTTC; CDR3aa: CASTEQPLESYNEQFF
abundance: few; d_gene: TRBD2; v_gene: TRBV4-1; j_gene: TRBJ2-3; CDR3nt: TGCGCCAGCAGGTGGACTAGCGGAGGCACAGATACGCAGTATTTT; CDR3aa: CASRWTSGGTDTQYF
abundance: few; d_gene: TRBD1; v_gene: TRBV19; j_gene: TRBJ2-1; CDR3nt: TGTGCCAGTAGTACGAGGCGACAGGGTCGTTACAATGAGCAGTTCTTC; CDR3aa: CASSTRRQGRYNEQFF
abundance: many; d_gene: .; v_gene: TRBV28; j_gene: TRBJ2-7; CDR3nt: TGTGCCAGCACCAGCCAGCGGTCGCAGTACTTC; CDR3aa: CASTSQRSQYF
abundance: few; d_gene: TRBD1; v_gene: TRBV7-9; j_gene: TRBJ2-7; CDR3nt: TGTGCCAGCAGCTTAAAGGGGGGACAGGGGTTCTACGAGCAGTACTTC; CDR3aa: CASSLKGGQGFYEQYF
abundance: few; d_gene: .; v_gene: TRBV7-2; j_gene: TRBJ2-2; CDR3nt: TGTGCCAGCAGCCCCCCTGGGAGGGAGCTGTTTTTT; CDR3aa: CASSPPGRELFF
abundance: few; d_gene: .; v_gene: TRBV5-4; j_gene: TRBJ1-2; CDR3nt: TGTGCCAGCAGACCCCGGACAGCCTACTATGGCTACACCTTC; CDR3aa: CASRPRTAYYGYTF
abundance: .; d_gene: .; v_gene: TRBV2; j_gene: TRBJ1-1; CDR3nt: TGTGCCAGCAAGAGGGAGGGGGGGACTGAAGCTTTCTTT; CDR3aa: CASKREGGTEAFF
abundance: few; d_gene: .; v_gene: TRBV20-1; j_gene: TRBJ1-2; CDR3nt: TGCAGTGCTACGATTACCGGCTACACCTTC; CDR3aa: CSATITGYTF
abundance: many; d_gene: TRBD1; v_gene: TRBV6-6; j_gene: TRBJ1-1; CDR3nt: TGTGCCAGCAGTACTGACAGGGGGCACGCTGAAGCTTTCTTT; CDR3aa: CASSTDRGHAEAFF
abundance: .; d_gene: TRBD1; v_gene: TRBV19; j_gene: TRBJ2-7; CDR3nt: TGTGCCAGTAGTCACCGACGCGAACAGGGGATCTACGAGCAGTACTTC; CDR3aa: CASSHRREQGIYEQYF
abundance: .; d_gene: .; v_gene: TRBV25-1; j_gene: TRBJ1-5; CDR3nt: TGTGCCAGCAGTGATTCGTCTGGGGGCAATCAGCCCCAGCATTTT; CDR3aa: CASSDSSGGNQPQHF
abundance: many; d_gene: .; v_gene: TRBV2; j_gene: TRBJ1-3; CDR3nt: TGTGCCAGCAGTCGGGGACCTTTTGAAGGAAACACCATATATTTT; CDR3aa: CASSRGPFEGNTIYF
abundance: .; d_gene: TRBD1; v_gene: TRBV4-1; j_gene: TRBJ1-5; CDR3nt: TGCGCCAGCAGCCAAGCCCCGACAGGGGGGAATCAGCCCCAGCATTTT; CDR3aa: CASSQAPTGGNQPQHF
abundance: few; d_gene: .; v_gene: TRBV18; j_gene: TRBJ1-3; CDR3nt: TGTGCCAGCTCACCTGGACAGCTTAACTCTGGAAACACCATATATTTT; CDR3aa: CASSPGQLNSGNTIYF
abundance: .; d_gene: .; v_gene: TRBV5-4; j_gene: TRBJ1-5; CDR3nt: TGTGCCAGCAGCTTCGACAAGAATCAGCCCCAGCATTTT; CDR3aa: CASSFDKNQPQHF
abundance: few; d_gene: TRBD2; v_gene: TRBV5-1; j_gene: TRBJ2-5; CDR3nt: TGCGCCAGCAGCTTGGACCGAAGCGGGGTTGGGCAGTACTTC; CDR3aa: CASSLDRSGVGQYF
abundance: few; d_gene: .; v_gene: TRBV28; j_gene: TRBJ2-5; CDR3nt: TGTGCCAGCAGTGACCCCAGGGGACAGACCCAGTACTTC; CDR3aa: CASSDPRGQTQYF
abundance: few; d_gene: TRBD1; v_gene: TRBV5-4; j_gene: TRBJ2-3; CDR3nt: TGTGCCAGCAGCTTAAGAGGGTACAGGGGCCGTAGCACAGATACGCAGTATTTT; CDR3aa: CASSLRGYRGRSTDTQYF
abundance: .; d_gene: .; v_gene: TRBV7-9; j_gene: TRBJ2-2; CDR3nt: TGTGCCAGCAGCCCTGTAGGGGGTGGGCCAAACACCGGGGAGCTGTTTTTT; CDR3aa: CASSPVGGGPNTGELFF
abundance: many; d_gene: .; v_gene: TRBV18; j_gene: TRBJ2-1; CDR3nt: TGTGCCAGCTCACAGCCGAATGAGCAGTTCTTC; CDR3aa: CASSQPNEQFF
abundance: .; d_gene: .; v_gene: TRBV6-5; j_gene: TRBJ1-1; CDR3nt: TGTGCCAGCAGTTACAACGCTGAAGCTTTCTTT; CDR3aa: CASSYNAEAFF
abundance: few; d_gene: TRBD1; v_gene: TRBV27; j_gene: TRBJ1-1; CDR3nt: TGTGCCAGCAGGGATACAGGGGTTGGTGCTGAAGCTTTCTTT; CDR3aa: CASRDTGVGAEAFF
abundance: .; d_gene: .; v_gene: TRBV28; j_gene: TRBJ2-7; CDR3nt: TGTGCCAGCAGTTTATATGCCGGGCCTAGCTCCTACGAGCAGTACTTC; CDR3aa: CASSLYAGPSSYEQYF
abundance: .; d_gene: .; v_gene: TRBV2; j_gene: TRBJ1-1; CDR3nt: TGTGCCAGCAGCTGGCTAAAGGACATCCGAAGGGATGGGAACACTGAAGCTTTCTTT; CDR3aa: CASSWLKDIRRDGNTEAFF
abundance: few; d_gene: TRBD1; v_gene: TRBV5-1; j_gene: TRBJ2-3; CDR3nt: TGCGCCAGCAGCATCGGACAGGGGGCGTATAGCGGCACAGATACGCAGTATTTT; CDR3aa: CASSIGQGAYSGTDTQYF
abundance: few; d_gene: .; v_gene: TRBV11-2; j_gene: TRBJ1-2; CDR3nt: TGTGCCAGCAGCTTAGGGATTGGCTACACCTTC; CDR3aa: CASSLGIGYTF
abundance: .; d_gene: TRBD1; v_gene: TRBV6-5; j_gene: TRBJ1-4; CDR3nt: TGTGCCAGCAGCAGGGACAGGGCTAATGAAAAACTGTTTTTT; CDR3aa: CASSRDRANEKLFF
abundance: many; d_gene: TRBD1; v_gene: TRBV9; j_gene: TRBJ1-3; CDR3nt: TGTGCCAGCACGACAGGGAGAGGAAACACCATATATTTT; CDR3aa: CASTTGRGNTIYF
abundance: .; d_gene: .; v_gene: TRBV7-9; j_gene: TRBJ2-3; CDR3nt: TGTGCCAGCAGCTCAGAACTAGCCTCCACAGATACGCAGTATTTT; CDR3aa: CASSSELASTDTQYF
abundance: .; d_gene: .; v_gene: TRBV5-1; j_gene: TRBJ2-3; CDR3nt: TGCGCCAGCAGCTTGGCCGGCGGGAGCACAGATACGCAGTATTTT; CDR3aa: CASSLAGGSTDTQYF
abundance: .; d_gene: TRBD1; v_gene: TRBV2; j_gene: TRBJ1-6; CDR3nt: TGTGCCAGCAGTGTTACAGGGACAGGGAGATCACCCCTCCACTTT; CDR3aa: CASSVTGTGRSPLHF
abundance: few; d_gene: .; v_gene: TRBV28; j_gene: TRBJ2-7; CDR3nt: TGTGCCAGCAGCCGCACTTGGGAGCAGTACTTC; CDR3aa: CASSRTWEQYF
abundance: .; d_gene: .; v_gene: TRBV18; j_gene: TRBJ1-1; CDR3nt: TGTGCCAGCTCATACGACAGAATGAACACTGAAGCTTTCTTT; CDR3aa: CASSYDRMNTEAFF
abundance: .; d_gene: .; v_gene: TRBV28; j_gene: TRBJ1-2; CDR3nt: TGTGCCAGCAGTTTTGGGCAGAATGGCTACACCTTC; CDR3aa: CASSFGQNGYTF
abundance: many; d_gene: .; v_gene: TRBV7-9; j_gene: TRBJ2-7; CDR3nt: TGTGCCAGCAGCTTAGCCACTGGCGGGAAGTCCTACGAGCAGTACTTC; CDR3aa: CASSLATGGKSYEQYF
abundance: few; d_gene: .; v_gene: TRBV28; j_gene: TRBJ1-1; CDR3nt: TGTGCCAGCAGTTTAATGGGGGTGGAGACTGAAGCTTTCTTT; CDR3aa: CASSLMGVETEAFF
abundance: once; d_gene: .; v_gene: TRBV4-1; j_gene: TRBJ2-7; CDR3nt: TGCGCCAGCAGCCAAGTAGACTTCCTACCGGGTAGGACCTACGGGCAGTACTTC; CDR3aa: CASSQVDFLPGRTYGQYF